Listed here are 16 T cell receptor beta chains from one sample, sequenced in a study of control samples from healthy donors and cancer patients. TCRdb's table, derived via immunoSEQ multiplex PCR, lists solely in-frame clones and lacks some. The data contain roughly 200,000 clones, about 93% of them singletons. The sample was blood. These receptors were obtained from a man younger than 30 in good health.

The chain employs TRBV12-3 or TRBV12-4 and TRBJ1-2, with D unresolved. The CDR3 is 13 amino acids. Trimming pared 2 bases from V and 7 bases from J, leaving 11 bases between. The CDR3 DNA reads TGTGCCAGCAGTTTAAAGCAGGTAGCTGGCTACACCTTC. The encoded protein is CASSLKQVAGYTF.

This rearrangement joins TRBV5-1 to TRBJ1-2, with 7 bases fitting TRBD1. Germline values: CDR1 SGHRS, CDR2 YFSETQ. This CDR3 is 15 amino acids long. Unmatched junction bases numbered 9, after V lost 2 bases and J lost 5 bases. CDR3 DNA: TGCGCCAGCAGCTTAGGGTCGACAGGGTTTTATGGCTACACCTTC. It encodes CASSLGSTGFYGYTF.

The chain has TRBV7-8 and TRBJ2-7; 7 nucleotides match TRBD1. The V gene end was trimmed by 5 bases and the J gene end by 3 bases; junction bases not matched to a gene: 16. The CDR3 contains 17 residues. The V gene's germline CDR1 is SGHVS and CDR2 FQNEAQ. The CDR3 protein is CASSPRLYTGENYEQYF. The CDR3 nucleotides are TGTGCCAGCAGCCCCCGCCTTTATACAGGGGAGAACTACGAGCAGTACTTC.

The rearrangement joins TRBV2 to TRBJ1-2; TRBD1 matches at 8 bases. Germline trimming cut 7 bases from V and 3 bases from J; bases unmatched to any gene: 7. Germline V gives CDR1 SNHLY, CDR2 FYNNEI. This CDR3 is built from 14 residues. The CDR3 DNA reads as TGTGCCAGCATTAATCTGGACAGGGACTATGGCTACACCTTC. It specifies CASINLDRDYGYTF.

In this sample, this clone turned up once. V usage is TRBV6-1 and J usage is TRBJ1-5, with D perhaps matching TRBD1 (5 bases). Trimming cost V 3 bases and J 2 bases, with 8 bases left between them. CDR3 size: 14 residues. The germline gives CDR1 MNHNS, CDR2 SASEGT. The CDR3 DNA is TGTGCCAGCAGTGAGACAGAGGGCAATCAGCCCCAGCATTTT. This encodes CASSETEGNQPQHF.

J is TRBJ2-3 and V is TRBV5-1, with TRBD1 identical over 7 bases. CDR1 SGHRS and CDR2 YFSETQ come from the germline V gene. The J segment lost 0 bases and the V segment lost 1 base, leaving 2 bases of the junction unmatched. CDR3 length: 15 amino acids. CDR3 loop: CASSLWGQSTDTQYF. CDR3 in DNA: TGCGCCAGCAGCTTGTGGGGACAGAGCACAGATACGCAGTATTTT.

The chain recombines TRBV5-5 with TRBJ2-4; tentative D call: TRBD1 (6 bases). V shed 3 bases and J shed 0 bases, with 7 bases lying between them. Germline loops: CDR1 SGHKS, CDR2 YYEKEE (reference sequence). The CDR3 has 14 amino acids. CDR3 in amino acids: CASSSQGAKNIQYF. The CDR3 DNA follows: TGTGCCAGCAGCTCACAGGGAGCCAAAAACATTCAGTACTTC.

This clone has just a few counts. V gene TRBV7-3 combines with J gene TRBJ1-1, with 7 bases aligning to TRBD1. Germline CDR1 SGHTA, CDR2 FQGTGA. With V trimmed by 5 bases and J by 1 base, 4 bases remained unmatched. This CDR3 is 14 amino acids long. CDR3 region: CASSEQGGNTEAFF. For the CDR3, the DNA is TGTGCCAGCAGCGAGCAGGGGGGGAACACTGAAGCTTTCTTT.

The chain couples TRBV3-1 (or the pseudogene TRBV3-2) to TRBJ1-3; D remains ambiguous. CDR3 length: 12 amino acids. The germline CDR1 and CDR2 sequences are LGHDT and YNNKEL (reference sequence). Trimming removed 1 base from V and 11 bases from J, with 9 bases in between. CDR3 in amino acids: CASSQGGLSIYF. The CDR3 nucleotides read TGTGCCAGCAGCCAAGGAGGGCTCTCCATATATTTT.

This clone was detected once. The DNA for the CDR3 is TGTGCCAGCAGACCGGGACAGCGAAACACCATATATTTT. Amino acids: CASRPGQRNTIYF. The chain is built from TRBV6-5 and TRBJ1-3, with 7 nucleotides matching TRBD1. This CDR3 has 13 residues. Germline values: CDR1 MNHEY, CDR2 SVGAGI. The V and J ends lost 6 bases and 5 bases, in that order; junction bases with no gene match: 4.

This clone was seen once. The chain links TRBV6-5 to TRBJ1-4; 9 positions agree with TRBD1. This CDR3 contains 14 residues. After removal of 6 bases from V and 10 bases from J, the junction contained 9 bases not matched to a gene. Looked up from germline, CDR1 is MNHEY and CDR2 is SVGAGI. The CDR3 bases are TGTGCCAGCAGCTTGGACAGGGGTGGAGGAAAACTGTTTTTT. Translation: CASSLDRGGGKLFF.

The V and J genes are TRBV7-8 and TRBJ2-7; maybe TRBD1 (5 bases). The germline V gene encodes CDR1 SGHVS and CDR2 FQNEAQ. The CDR3 has 16 amino acids. The V end was cut by 2 bases, the J end by 0 bases, with 14 bases between. This chain's CDR3 is CASSLYQGVGSYEQYF. CDR3 in DNA: TGTGCCAGCAGCTTATATCAAGGGGTGGGCTCCTACGAGCAGTACTTC.

This chain links TRBV19 with TRBJ2-3, with D perhaps being TRBD1 or TRBD2 (5 bases each). Germline CDR1 reads LNHDA; CDR2 reads SQIVND (reference sequence). V lost 6 bases and J lost 4, with 17 bases in between. The CDR3 length is 15 residues. Here the CDR3 reads CASRLRDLRPDTQYF. CDR3 bases: TGTGCCAGTAGACTTCGGGACCTTCGACCAGATACGCAGTATTTT.

The chain has TRBV7-8 and TRBJ2-6; D unresolved. V was shortened by 3 bases and J by 0 bases, with 6 bases between the two germline ends. Looked up from germline, CDR1 is SGHVS and CDR2 is FQNEAQ. This CDR3 contains 15 residues. The CDR3 nucleotides read TGTGCCAGCAGCTTTAGTAGCTCTGGGGCCAACGTCCTGACTTTC. Translated, it gives CASSFSSSGANVLTF.

The chain joins TRBV19 to TRBJ1-1; 9 nucleotides align to TRBD1. The J segment lost 1 base and the V segment lost 6 bases, leaving 6 bases of the junction unmatched. This CDR3 is 15 amino acids long. Looked up from germline, CDR1 is LNHDA and CDR2 is SQIVND (reference sequence). As DNA, the CDR3 is TGTGCCAGTAGCGGGACAGGGCCGGGGAACACTGAAGCTTTCTTT. This sequence encodes CASSGTGPGNTEAFF. Full variable domain (rest looked up from reference TRBV19 and TRBJ1-1): DGGITQSPKYLFRKEGQNVTLSCEQNLNHDAMYWYRQDPGQGLRLIYYSQIVNDFQKGDIAEGYSVSREKKESFPLTVTSAQKNPTAFYLCASSGTGPGNTEAFFGQGTRLTVV.

V and J are TRBV5-1 and TRBJ2-1, with a possible D match to TRBD2 (6 bases). V lost 0 bases and J 4 bases, leaving 11 bases between the germline ends. Germline values: CDR1 SGHRS, CDR2 YFSETQ. The CDR3 loop spans 15 amino acids. CDR3 amino acids: CASSLDSGVYNEQFF. For the CDR3, the DNA is TGCGCCAGCAGCTTGGATAGCGGAGTATACAATGAGCAGTTCTTC.